These 5 T cell receptor beta chains came from one sample sequenced in a study of cytomegalovirus exposure and HLA in healthy donors (dated by TCRdb to the late 2010s). Library preparation was by the immunoSEQ multiplex PCR assay. A mixture of 60 forward primers for TCR Vbeta segments and 13 reverse primers for TCR Jbeta segments was used in the multiplex PCR. TCRdb retrieved this table from immuneACCESS and kept in-frame rearrangements only. Not all clones are present; in checked studies, unresolved V genes account for under half, and no reason is known for the remainder. Recorded for this sample are about 140,000 clones; roughly 73% of them occurred a single time. In total, the top ten clones hold around 14% of the sample. The sequencing input was PBMCs. The receptors originated from a human donor in good health.

The chain combines TRBV7-2 with TRBJ2-7; perhaps TRBD1 as D (6 bases). Trimming pared 0 bases from V and 2 bases from J, leaving 8 bases between. CDR3 length: 14 amino acids. Germline CDR1 is SGHTA and CDR2 is FQGNSA. Written as DNA, the CDR3 is TGTGCCAGCAGCTTAGCGGGGGCGGCCTACGAGCAGTACTTC. Translating it yields CASSLAGAAYEQYF. The full variable domain, rest sourced from reference TRBV7-2 and TRBJ2-7, is GAGVSQSPSNKVTEKGKDVELRCDPISGHTALYWYRQSLGQGLEFLIYFQGNSAPDKSGLPSDRFSAERTGGSVSTLTIQRTQQEDSAVYLCASSLAGAAYEQYFGPGTRLTVT.

This clone was seen a few times. The CDR3 protein is CASSLLDRGYSPLHF. DNA for the CDR3: TGCGCCAGCAGTCTTTTGGACAGAGGATATTCACCCCTCCACTTT. The chain has TRBV5-1 and TRBJ1-6; TRBD1 is a possible D gene (6 bases). Germline-derived CDR1 and CDR2 are SGHRS and YFSETQ. This CDR3 has 15 amino acids. With 5 bases removed from V and 8 bases from J, the gap between germline ends came to 17 bases.

This chain uses TRBV9 with TRBJ2-1; TRBD2 aligns across 9 bases. The junction had 4 bases not matched to a gene; V was cut back by 1 base and J by 2 bases. The CDR3 is made up of 16 amino acids. CDR1 is SGDLS, CDR2 YYNGEE, per germline. The CDR3 here is CASSVRGRAPYNEQFF. CDR3 nucleotides: TGTGCCAGCAGCGTACGCGGGAGGGCCCCCTACAATGAGCAGTTCTTC.

V is TRBV7-9 and J is TRBJ1-1, with a possible D match to TRBD1 (5 bases). Trimming removed 0 bases from V and 5 bases from J, with 13 bases in between. This CDR3 comprises 15 residues. CDR1 SEHNR and CDR2 FQNEAQ come from the germline V gene (reference sequence). CDR3 coding DNA: TGTGCCAGCAGCTTAGCGGTCGGGGCGGGAACTGAAGCTTTCTTT. Translation: CASSLAVGAGTEAFF.

The chain couples TRBV11-2 to TRBJ2-7; 7 nucleotides line up with TRBD1. Unmatched junction bases numbered 9, after V lost 8 bases and J lost 2 bases. Germline V CDR1 and CDR2: SGHAT, FQNNGV. The CDR3 consists of 14 residues. In nucleotides, the CDR3 is TGTGCCAGCGGGGCCCGGACAGGTACCTACGAGCAGTACTTC. Protein: CASGARTGTYEQYF. The variable domain in full, completed from reference TRBV11-2 and TRBJ2-7, reads EAGVAQSPRYKIIEKRQSVAFWCNPISGHATLYWYQQILGQGPKLLIQFQNNGVVDDSQLPKDRFSAERLKGVDSTLKIQPAKLEDSAVYLCASGARTGTYEQYFGPGTRLTVT.